Described below is a single T cell receptor (beta chain) sequence and its context. The entry originates in a study of CD8 T cells in Susac syndrome. The multiple sclerosis control group consisted of treatment-naive patients whose relapsing-remitting disease, which was either stable or active, fulfilled revised McDonald criteria. RNA amounts of about 0.5 to 1 ug underwent reverse transcription with random hexamers. With immunoSEQ multiplex PCR, TCR beta CDR3 was amplified across 54 Vbeta and 13 Jbeta. TCRdb fed the immunoSEQ multiplex PCR reads into MiXCR, producing one record per CDR3 protein. Of hundreds of thousands of distinct CDR3 sequences listed, 95% are singletons. The specimen was CD4+ T cells from PBMCs. The receptor's source is a human donor with multiple sclerosis.

CDR3 nucleotide sequence: TGCGCCAGCAGCCAAGCGAACGGGGTCTCCTACGAGCAGTACTTC. Its translation is CASSQANGVSYEQYF. This chain links TRBV4-1 with TRBJ2-7; D is possibly TRBD2 (5 bases). Germline V lookup: CDR1 MGHRA, CDR2 YSYEKL. V lost 1 base and J 0 bases, leaving 10 bases between the germline ends. The CDR3 has 15 residues.